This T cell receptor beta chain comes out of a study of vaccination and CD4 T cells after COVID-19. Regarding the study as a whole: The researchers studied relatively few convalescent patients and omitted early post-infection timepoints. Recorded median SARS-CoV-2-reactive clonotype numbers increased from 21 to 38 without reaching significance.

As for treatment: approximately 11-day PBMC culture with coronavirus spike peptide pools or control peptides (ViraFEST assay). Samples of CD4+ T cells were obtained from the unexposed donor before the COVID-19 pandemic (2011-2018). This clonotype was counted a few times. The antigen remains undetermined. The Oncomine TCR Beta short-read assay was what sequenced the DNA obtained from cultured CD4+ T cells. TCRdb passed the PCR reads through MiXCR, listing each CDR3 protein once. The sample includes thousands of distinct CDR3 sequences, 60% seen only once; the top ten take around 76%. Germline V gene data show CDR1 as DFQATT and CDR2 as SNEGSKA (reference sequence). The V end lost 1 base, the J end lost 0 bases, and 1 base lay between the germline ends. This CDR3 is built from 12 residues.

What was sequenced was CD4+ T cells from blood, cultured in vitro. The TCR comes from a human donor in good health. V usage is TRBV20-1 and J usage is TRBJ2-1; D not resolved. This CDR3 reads CSARGSYNEQFF. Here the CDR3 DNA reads TGCAGTGCTAGAGGCTCCTACAATGAGCAGTTCTTC.